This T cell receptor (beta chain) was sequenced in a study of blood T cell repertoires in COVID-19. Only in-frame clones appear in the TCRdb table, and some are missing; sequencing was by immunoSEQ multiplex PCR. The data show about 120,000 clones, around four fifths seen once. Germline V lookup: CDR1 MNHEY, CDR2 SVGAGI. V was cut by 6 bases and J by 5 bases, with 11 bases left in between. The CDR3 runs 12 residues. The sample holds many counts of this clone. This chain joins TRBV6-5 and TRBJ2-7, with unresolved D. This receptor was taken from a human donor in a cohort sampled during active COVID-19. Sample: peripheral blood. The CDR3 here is CASSSDTHEQYF. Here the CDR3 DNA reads TGTGCCAGCAGCTCCGACACCCACGAGCAGTACTTC.